This T cell receptor beta chain was observed in a study of cytomegalovirus exposure and HLA in healthy donors. CDR3 size: 16 residues. V lost 2 bases to trimming and J lost 3 bases; unmatched junction nucleotides: 7. CDR1 MGHRA and CDR2 YSYEKL come from the germline V gene. 60 Vbeta and 13 Jbeta primers were used in PCR. The protocol was immunoSEQ multiplex PCR, while the TCRdb copy is restricted to in-frame clones and leaves out a portion. Here the sample spans 90,000 to 100,000 clones, roughly 10% being singletons. Notes on the study in general: Confirmation in vitro established that three CMV-associated chains were specific for CMV antigens. Analyses of presence and absence presupposed an approximately uniform sequencing depth across donors. By HLA locus, TCR association rates varied in a later analysis, with DRB1 showing the most and HLA-C the fewest. Earlier findings revealed that most TCR beta V segments proved productive either about 87% or about 30% of the time.

This clone occurred a few times. The antigen remains unidentified. The receptor's source is a man in his fifties or sixties in good health and CMV-seropositive. The sequenced sample consisted of PBMCs. This chain connects TRBV4-1 to TRBJ2-1; TRBD1 agrees at 7 bases. CDR3 bases: TGCGCCAGCAGCCAACTGACAGGGAGTTTCTACAATGAGCAGTTCTTC. Translation: CASSQLTGSFYNEQFF.